The source of this T cell receptor beta chain is a study of blood T cell repertoires in COVID-19 (dated by TCRdb to about 2020). Describing the broader study: Collaborator samples came from the United States, Italy and Spain and covered acute and convalescent phases of COVID-19. The prospective study material was composed of cDNA or gDNA derived from T cells, B-cell-depleted T cells, or PBMCs. Subjects who had been exposed to COVID-19, were actively infected with it, or had recovered from it provided the deeply sampled blood TCRbeta repertoires that made up the dataset. The repertoires were released in a freely available public database meant as a resource for research on the immune response to SARS-CoV-2. Samples were obtained from the ongoing ImmuneRACE study (first 160 participants) and from about 1,300 subjects provided by 6 global collaborators. Sample metadata almost always included a de-identified subject ID, COVID-19 status, age in years and sex. HLA class I and class II types, where available, came from metadata supplied by the sample provider rather than from assay-based typing. General findings and caveats noted by the study authors: How much clinical and demographic metadata was included differed by source and by participant, and the metadata was provided uncurated.

The collaborating institutions used their own protocols to collect whole blood in K2EDTA tubes. Collaborator samples were shipped for TCRbeta analysis as frozen whole blood, isolated PBMCs, or DNA extracted from either sample type. Regarding this clone: Its antigen is not yet known. Qualities for individual bases were not recorded, and no much larger clone is one base off.

TCRbeta CDR3 regions were amplified from genomic DNA using the immunoSEQ Assay, a bias-controlled multiplex PCR. As for the authors' bioinformatics: The number of nucleated cells in each sample was estimated from the amplification of reference gene primers within the assay. To quantify the absolute abundance of each unique TCRbeta CDR3 rearrangement, sequence reads were collapsed and filtered. For each sample, productive Simpson clonality was calculated as the square root of Simpson's diversity index over productive rearrangements. Held by TCRdb, this immuneACCESS table contains in-frame sequences only and omits some clones. Under half of the omission traces to an unresolved V gene where checked; the cause of the rest is unknown. The D gene and trimming were derived from the DNA, and the V and J assignments and clone size from that table. The sample table shows 150,000 to 200,000 clones, and about 92% are seen once. The ten largest clonotypes hold 15% to 20% of the sample.

The receptor's source is a man aged 55 to 70 with active or convalescent COVID-19. Source material: peripheral blood.

CDR3 region: CASSLPGGGRGSTYEQYF. Here is the DNA: TGTGCCAGCAGCTTACCAGGCGGGGGCAGAGGTTCTACCTACGAGCAGTACTTC. The sequence joins TRBV7-8 to TRBJ2-7; the D gene is possibly TRBD2, with 7 bases matching. Measured from the cysteine to the phenylalanine, the CDR3 is 18 residues long. Here the CDR3 DNA is all that survives: 54 bases in frame from base 1. Trimming removed 2 bases from V and 2 bases from J, leaving 22 bases between the germline ends. The germline V gene gives CDR1 as SGHVS and CDR2 as FQNEAQ.